Following are 23 T cell receptor beta chains from one sample sequenced in a study of blood T cell repertoires in COVID-19. Libraries were prepared by immunoSEQ multiplex PCR; TCRdb keeps only in-frame clonotypes and omits some of them. The repertoire has 100,000 to 150,000 clones, 84% of them found once; the top ten carry more than 9%. Source material: peripheral blood. All receptors come from a woman aged 55-69 years with acute or convalescent COVID-19.

As regards this clone: In the same sample, other DNA sequences code for this CDR3. The V gene is TRBV9, the J gene TRBJ2-1, with TRBD2 matching 11 bases. The CDR3 has 15 residues. Germline CDR1 is SGDLS and CDR2 is YYNGEE. Trimming cost V 2 bases and J 7 bases; bases outside gene matches: 5. The CDR3 nucleotides read TGTGCCAGCAGCGTTTTAGCGGGGGGGCCGAATGAGCAGTTCTTC. Encoded protein: CASSVLAGGPNEQFF.

The chain links TRBV6-6 to TRBJ2-1; 9 bases are shared with TRBD1. J lost 5 bases, V lost 4 bases, and 9 bases had no gene match. The CDR3 contains 16 residues. Germline assignment: CDR1 MNHNY and CDR2 SVGAGI (reference sequence). CDR3: CASSLGDRVVNNEQFF. The CDR3 nucleotides read TGTGCCAGCAGTTTAGGGGACAGGGTTGTAAACAATGAGCAGTTCTTC.

The chain couples TRBV2 to TRBJ2-1, with 10 bases that match TRBD1. The CDR3 sequence is 17 residues long. Germline loops: CDR1 SNHLY, CDR2 FYNNEI. Unmatched junction bases numbered 15, after V lost 4 bases and J lost 9 bases. This CDR3 is CASSGPPGGGQGSEQFF. For the CDR3, the DNA is TGTGCCAGCAGTGGACCCCCTGGCGGGGGACAGGGGTCTGAGCAGTTCTTC.

J is TRBJ1-2 and V is TRBV5-1; 9 bases are a match to TRBD1. This CDR3 is 16 amino acids long. J was trimmed by 2 bases and V by 4 bases; bases with no gene match: 9. Germline V gives CDR1 SGHRS, CDR2 YFSETQ. CDR3 amino acids: CASSGSGTGTNYGYTF. The DNA for the CDR3 is TGCGCCAGCAGCGGGAGTGGGACAGGGACCAACTATGGCTACACCTTC. Variable domain in full (rest from reference TRBV5-1 and TRBJ1-2): KAGVTQTPRYLIKTRGQQVTLSCSPISGHRSVSWYQQTPGQGLQFLFEYFSETQRNKGNFPGRFSGRQFSNSRSEMNVSTLELGDSALYLCASSGSGTGTNYGYTFGSGTRLTVV.

This clone came up a few times. The V gene is TRBV13, the J gene TRBJ1-3, with D possibly being TRBD1 (5 bases). Germline-derived CDR1 and CDR2 are PRHDT and FYEKMQ (reference sequence). The CDR3 spans 16 residues. Trimming took 3 bases from V and 0 from J, leaving 12 bases between them. The CDR3 DNA sequence: TGTGCCAGCAGCTTCACCACAGGAACCTCTGGAAACACCATATATTTT. Protein product: CASSFTTGTSGNTIYF.

The chain is built from TRBV10-3 and TRBJ2-4; TRBD2 agrees at 14 bases. The CDR3 consists of 19 residues. V was clipped by 4 bases and J by 0 bases; unmatched bases: 8. Germline CDR1 reads ENHRY; CDR2 reads SYGVKD. The CDR3 sequence: CAISAGLAGGGGAKNIQYF. For the CDR3, the DNA is TGTGCCATCAGTGCAGGACTAGCGGGGGGAGGAGGAGCCAAAAACATTCAGTACTTC.

V and J are TRBV18 and TRBJ1-4; TRBD1 matches at 7 bases. Germline values: CDR1 KGHSH, CDR2 LQKENI. The V segment lost 6 bases and the J segment 8 bases; nucleotides outside the gene matches: 9. The CDR3 spans 14 residues. The CDR3, as DNA: TGTGCCAGCTCCCTACAGGGGTTTGAGGAAAAACTGTTTTTT. Translated: CASSLQGFEEKLFF.

V is TRBV5-4 and J is TRBJ2-1; a possible D gene is TRBD2 (7 bases). Trimming removed 1 base at V and 2 bases at J, with 13 bases between. CDR3 size: 16 residues. The germline CDR1 and CDR2 sequences are SGHNT and YYREEE (reference sequence). CDR3 in DNA: TGTGCCAGCAGCTTGCTGGGGGGGGCCCCCTACAATGAGCAGTTCTTC. Its translation: CASSLLGGAPYNEQFF.

The chain links TRBV24-1 to TRBJ2-5; TRBD2 matches 9 bases. Trimming at V came to 4 bases and at J to 4 bases, leaving 12 bases not matched to a gene. Germline V lookup: CDR1 KGHDR, CDR2 SFDVKD. The CDR3 consists of 17 residues. The DNA for the CDR3 is TGTGCCACCAGTGACCCCGACCTAGCGGGGACGCGAGAGACCCAGTACTTC. Its translation: CATSDPDLAGTRETQYF.

The table lists this clone with a count of one. The chain recombines TRBV21-1 with TRBJ2-3; the table's D call, TRBD2, was not checked against the DNA. TRBV21-1 is designated a pseudogene. The CDR3 has 16 amino acids. The CDR3 DNA is TGTGCCAGCAGCAAAGATGCTAGCGGGGGAGCAGATACGCAGTATTTT. Its translation: CASSKDASGGADTQYF.

The chain uses TRBV5-8 and TRBJ2-5, with D maybe TRBD1 (6 bases). Germline-derived CDR1 and CDR2 are SGHTS and YDEGEE. The CDR3 consists of 15 residues. Trimming cost V 1 base and J 5 bases, with 15 bases left between them. This chain's CDR3 is CASSLRRGGSETQYF. Here the CDR3 DNA reads TGTGCCAGCAGCTTGCGCAGGGGTGGTTCGGAGACCCAGTACTTC.

In its sample, this clone was seen once. The chain has TRBV2 and TRBJ2-7, with 7 bases that match TRBD1. Per germline, CDR1 SNHLY and CDR2 FYNNEI. J was trimmed by 13 bases and V by 1 base; bases with no gene match: 13. CDR3 length equals 14 residues. This CDR3 is CASSEVGVRGQFYV. The CDR3 bases are TGTGCCAGCAGTGAAGTAGGGGTACGGGGACAGTTTTACGTC.

Written as DNA, the CDR3 is TGTGCCAGCAGCCCCGCCGGGAAAAGCTCTGGAAACACCATATATTTT. Translated, it gives CASSPAGKSSGNTIYF. V and J are TRBV28 and TRBJ1-3; D uncertain. The CDR3 runs 16 residues. Trimming took off 6 bases at V and 0 bases at J, with 15 bases between the two ends. Germline lookup yields CDR1 MDHEN and CDR2 SYDVKM.

This chain links TRBV7-2 with TRBJ1-4; a weak D match, TRBD1 (5 bases). V lost 5 bases and J lost 7, with 14 bases in between. The CDR3 length is 14 residues. The germline gives CDR1 SGHTA, CDR2 FQGNSA. The CDR3: CASSPDTFSEKLFF. DNA for the CDR3: TGTGCCAGCAGCCCGGACACCTTTAGTGAAAAACTGTTTTTT.

The V and J genes are TRBV7-9 and TRBJ2-1; tentative D call: TRBD2 (6 bases). This CDR3 has 14 amino acids. The ends were cut back, 1 base at V and 8 bases at J, with 12 bases in the middle. Germline-derived CDR1 and CDR2 are SEHNR and FQNEAQ (reference sequence). CDR3 region: CASSLDGGIDEQFF. CDR3 bases: TGTGCCAGCAGCTTAGATGGAGGGATCGATGAGCAGTTCTTC.

Here the CDR3 reads CASSFSGGATDTQYF. CDR3 in DNA: TGTGCCAGCAGCTTTAGCGGGGGGGCTACAGATACGCAGTATTTT. The chain links TRBV7-6 to TRBJ2-3; 11 bases are a match to TRBD2. The CDR3 loop spans 15 amino acids. Germline assignment: CDR1 SGHVS and CDR2 FNYEAQ. V gave up 3 bases and J gave up 3 bases; unmatched junction bases: 2.

This clone was detected only once. The V and J genes are TRBV28 and TRBJ1-2; tentative D call: TRBD1 (5 bases). V lost 4 bases to trimming and J lost 5 bases, with 11 bases between them. Germline V gives CDR1 MDHEN, CDR2 SYDVKM. The CDR3 covers 13 residues. DNA for the CDR3: TGTGCCAGCAGTTCTACCCGGGGGTATGGCTACACCTTC. Protein: CASSSTRGYGYTF.

Written as DNA, the CDR3 is TGTGCCACCAGTCAGGGTCTCAGGGAAAAACTGTTTTTT. Amino acids: CATSQGLREKLFF. The V and J genes are TRBV15 and TRBJ1-4; weak D call: TRBD1 (5 bases). CDR3 length: 13 amino acids. V was clipped by 6 bases and J by 8 bases, with 13 bases between them. The V gene's germline CDR1 is LNHNV and CDR2 YYDKDF (reference sequence).

This clone was counted only a few times. This same CDR3 is encoded by further DNA sequences in the sample. This rearrangement joins TRBV11-2 to TRBJ2-1; the D gene is possibly TRBD2 (6 bases). This CDR3 spans 15 amino acids. From germline, CDR1 is SGHAT and CDR2 FQNNGV. Trimming took off 5 bases at V and 0 bases at J, with 11 bases between the two ends. CDR3 region: CASSHRGSSYNEQFF. CDR3 DNA sequence: TGTGCCAGCAGCCACCGGGGGAGCTCCTACAATGAGCAGTTCTTC.

Only one count was recorded for this clone. V is TRBV11-1 and J is TRBJ2-5, with D tentatively TRBD2 (6 bases). Germline-derived CDR1 and CDR2 are SGHAT and FQDESV (reference sequence). V shed 1 base and J shed 0 bases, with 12 bases lying between them. The CDR3 is 16 amino acids. CDR3 in amino acids: CASSLGRDFNQETQYF. In DNA, the CDR3 is TGTGCCAGCAGCTTAGGCCGGGACTTTAACCAAGAGACCCAGTACTTC. Full variable domain (remainder filled in from reference TRBV11-1 and TRBJ2-5): EAEVAQSPRYKITEKSQAVAFWCDPISGHATLYWYRQILGQGPELLVQFQDESVVDDSQLPKDRFSAERLKGVDSTLKIQPAELGDSAMYLCASSLGRDFNQETQYFGPGTRLLVL.

The V gene is TRBV30, the J gene TRBJ1-1; 8 bases map to TRBD1. The CDR3 covers 14 residues. Trimming removed 2 bases from V and 1 base from J; junction bases left unmatched: 3. CDR1 is GTSNPN and CDR2 is SVGIG in the germline V gene (reference sequence). The CDR3 DNA reads TGTGCCTGGAGTACAACAGGGGGGAACACTGAAGCTTTCTTT. Amino acids: CAWSTTGGNTEAFF.

This clone was counted a single time. The DNA of the CDR3 is TGTGCCAGCAGTTCCCCACGGGACAGTTTAAATGGCTACACCTTC. Translating it yields CASSSPRDSLNGYTF. The J gene is TRBJ1-2, the V gene TRBV28, with TRBD1 identical over 7 bases. V lost 4 bases to trimming and J lost 6 bases; unmatched junction nucleotides: 11. Germline lookup yields CDR1 MDHEN and CDR2 SYDVKM. The CDR3 runs to 15 residues.

The chain has TRBV10-3 and TRBJ1-5; a possible D gene is TRBD1 (6 bases). Germline V gives CDR1 ENHRY, CDR2 SYGVKD. V dropped 4 bases and J dropped 6 bases, with 13 bases sitting between them. The CDR3 contains 14 residues. CDR3 sequence reads: CAISGDMGTQPQHF. CDR3 sequence (DNA): TGTGCCATCAGTGGGGACATGGGCACTCAGCCCCAGCATTTT.